This T cell receptor beta chain was sequenced in a study of post-analysis software for immune sequencing data. Comments on this clonotype: Its specificity is unknown.

Broader study findings: Analysis by F measure revealed that same-batch samples clustered strongly together.

cDNA libraries for TCR beta contained unique molecular identifiers. Out of 1 to 10 million T cells, a few hundred thousand cDNA molecules were generated. TCRdb itself ran the PCR reads through MiXCR, one entry per CDR3 protein. The sample holds roughly 600,000 distinct CDR3 sequences; 44% are singletons and the top ten take more than 1.5%. What was sequenced was blood. The source of this sequence is a girl between 5 and 17 years old with multiple sclerosis.

The CDR3, as DNA: TGTGCCAGCAGTTCCCTACTAGCCCAATCAGGGGAGCAGTTCTTC. Translation: CASSSLLAQSGEQFF. The V call is TRBV12-3 or TRBV12-4, the J call TRBJ2-1; perhaps TRBD2 as D (6 bases). V was cut by 4 bases and J by 10 bases, with 20 bases left in between. This CDR3 is 15 amino acids long.